This TCR beta chain was sequenced in a study of blood T cell repertoires in COVID-19. The overall study: COVID-19 samples from acute and convalescent phases originated in the United States, Italy and Spain. From T cells, B-cell-depleted T cells, or PBMCs came the material, which was cDNA or gDNA.

This CDR3 spans 12 amino acids. V was trimmed by 7 bases and J by 6 bases, leaving 10 bases between them. Clones were sequenced by immunoSEQ multiplex PCR, and TCRdb holds only the in-frame ones, with some missing. The sample lists some 150,000 clones; around 85% were seen once. The chain joins TRBV12-3 or TRBV12-4 to TRBJ1-5; no clear D gene. The clonotype was recovered from a man between 60 and 70 years old who had recovered from COVID-19. Input material: peripheral blood. The CDR3 is CASTLSTQPQHF. DNA for the CDR3: TGTGCCAGCACACTGAGTACTCAGCCCCAGCATTTT.